This T cell receptor beta chain emerged from a study of radiotherapy plus CTLA-4 blockade in lung cancer. Whole-study context: An objective response was seen in 15% to 20% of patients, and disease control in about 31%.

The protocol was immunoSEQ multiplex PCR, while the TCRdb copy is restricted to in-frame clones and leaves out a portion. The repertoire holds 35,000 to 45,000 clones, with roughly three quarters as singletons. The V gene's germline CDR1 is SGHTA and CDR2 FQGNSA. The CDR3 loop spans 13 amino acids. Trimming removed 5 bases at V and 13 bases at J, with 15 bases between. Regarding the study as a whole: Clones derived from tumor TCRs expanded in blood after radiotherapy plus ipilimumab. Response was reportedly best predicted by early blood T cell clone dynamics, with interferon-beta.

Comment on this clone: Its specificity is not known.

The receptor was derived from a human donor with non-small cell lung cancer whose response to radiotherapy plus ipilimumab could not be evaluated. This specimen was peripheral blood, taken from a patient treated with radiotherapy plus ipilimumab. The chain combines TRBV7-2 with TRBJ1-6; D is ambiguous. The CDR3 nucleotides read TGTGCCAGCAGCCGTCTCCGATACGGGCCCCTCCACTTT. This encodes CASSRLRYGPLHF.